This TCR beta chain was found in a study of read filtering for tumor transcriptome and immune sequencing. The table lists this clonotype with many counts. The library was built from about 400 ng RNA with molecular barcoded adaptors for alpha/delta and beta/gamma chains. TCRdb passed the reads through MiXCR, listing each CDR3 protein once. Counted here are tens of thousands of distinct CDR3 sequences, roughly 19% occurring once; the ten biggest clones make up 11% to 15%. The germline CDR1 and CDR2 sequences are MNHEY and SVGAGI. The CDR3 has 11 residues. Trimming left V 8 bases short and J 8 bases short, with 10 bases between.

The origin of this receptor is a donor at least 40 years old with multiple myeloma. This chain joins TRBV6-5 and TRBJ2-1, with D tentatively TRBD2 (5 bases). The sample comprised a population of CD138-negative cells sorted from bone marrow. CDR3 region: CASVGEYEQFF. In DNA, the CDR3 is TGTGCCAGCGTCGGGGAGTATGAGCAGTTCTTC.